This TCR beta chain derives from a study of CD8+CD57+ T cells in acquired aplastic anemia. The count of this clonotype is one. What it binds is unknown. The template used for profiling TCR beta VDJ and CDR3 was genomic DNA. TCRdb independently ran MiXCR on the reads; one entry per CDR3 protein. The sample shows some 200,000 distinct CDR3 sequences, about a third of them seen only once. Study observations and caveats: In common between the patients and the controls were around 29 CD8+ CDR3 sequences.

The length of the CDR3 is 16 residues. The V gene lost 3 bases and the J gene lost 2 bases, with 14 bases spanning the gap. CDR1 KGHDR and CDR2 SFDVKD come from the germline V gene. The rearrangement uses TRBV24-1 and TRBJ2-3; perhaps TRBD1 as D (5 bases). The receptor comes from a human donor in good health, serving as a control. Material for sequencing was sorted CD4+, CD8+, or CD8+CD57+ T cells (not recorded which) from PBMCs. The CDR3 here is CATSDLKTENTDTQYF. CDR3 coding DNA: TGTGCCACCAGTGATCTAAAGACAGAAAACACAGATACGCAGTATTTT.